These 23 T cell receptor beta chains were all obtained from the same sample, sequenced in a study of blood T cell repertoires in COVID-19. Using immunoSEQ multiplex PCR, the repertoire was profiled, and TCRdb retains in-frame clones only, with some absent. The sample has 200,000 to 300,000 clones; more than 80% are singletons. Source material: peripheral blood. Receptors were obtained from a woman aged 80 or older with COVID-19, enrolled during active disease.

The chain is built from TRBV29-1 and TRBJ2-5; a weak D match, TRBD1 (5 bases). The CDR3 covers 13 residues. Trimming stripped 4 bases from V and 4 bases from J, with 13 bases between. Germline V gives CDR1 SQVTM, CDR2 ANQGSEA. The CDR3 nucleotides read TGCAGCGTTGTAAGGACAAAAGGAGAGACCCAGTACTTC. Its translation: CSVVRTKGETQYF.

The chain joins TRBV3-1 (or the pseudogene TRBV3-2) to TRBJ1-2, with D perhaps matching TRBD1 (5 bases). From germline, CDR1 is LGHDT and CDR2 YNNKEL (reference sequence). V lost 4 bases and J lost 4, with 10 bases in between. The CDR3 is 13 amino acids. The CDR3 loop is CASSLQVSYGYTF. The CDR3 coding sequence is TGTGCCAGCAGCCTACAGGTCAGCTATGGCTACACCTTC.

The chain employs TRBV5-1 and TRBJ2-1; TRBD2 matches at 7 bases. This CDR3 region has 13 residues. V trimming: 1 base; J trimming: 9 bases; junction bases outside the gene matches: 4. Germline V gives CDR1 SGHRS, CDR2 YFSETQ. The CDR3: CASSLSSGGEQFF. The CDR3 coding sequence is TGCGCCAGCAGCTTGAGCTCGGGAGGTGAGCAGTTCTTC.

V is TRBV30 and J is TRBJ2-7; D is possibly TRBD1 (6 bases). Germline V gene lookup returns CDR1 GTSNPN and CDR2 SVGIG (reference sequence). The CDR3 extends over 13 amino acids. V was shortened by 0 bases and J by 6 bases, with 12 bases between the two germline ends. The DNA for the CDR3 is TGTGCCTGGAGTGTGGCAGGGGTCAGCGAGCAGTACTTC. It yields the protein CAWSVAGVSEQYF.

V is TRBV28 and J is TRBJ1-2; D is unresolved. The CDR3 covers 11 residues. The V end was cut by 3 bases, the J end by 8 bases, with 7 bases between. The germline V gene encodes CDR1 MDHEN and CDR2 SYDVKM. CDR3 nucleotide sequence: TGTGCCAGCAGTTTCGGGAGGGGCTACACCTTC. Its protein is CASSFGRGYTF.

This rearrangement joins TRBV7-2 to TRBJ1-5, with 9 bases aligning to TRBD1. J lost 7 bases, V lost 3 bases, and 10 bases had no gene match. CDR3 length: 16 amino acids. Germline CDR1 and CDR2: SGHTA and FQGNSA. The CDR3 is CASSFAGQGIGQPQHF. The CDR3 DNA is TGTGCCAGCAGCTTTGCGGGACAGGGAATCGGACAGCCCCAGCATTTT.

The chain joins TRBV11-2 to TRBJ1-6; D is unresolved. Germline CDR1 reads SGHAT; CDR2 reads FQNNGV. Trimming shortened V by 1 base and J by 6 bases, and 7 bases separated the two germline ends. The CDR3 runs 14 residues. The CDR3 sequence: CASSLVQVNSPLHF. The CDR3 region has the DNA TGTGCCAGCAGCTTAGTACAAGTTAATTCACCCCTCCACTTT.

This chain connects TRBV7-3 to TRBJ2-6, with a tentative D call TRBD2 (5 bases). Trimming removed 3 bases at V and 0 bases at J, with 6 bases between. The germline gives CDR1 SGHTA, CDR2 FQGTGA. This CDR3 is built from 15 residues. CDR3 in DNA: TGTGCCAGCAGCTTCGGAGGCTCTGGGGCCAACGTCCTGACTTTC. Translating gives CASSFGGSGANVLTF.

The chain links TRBV7-2 to TRBJ1-5; D is undetermined. CDR3 length: 16 residues. The germline V gene has CDR1 SGHTA and CDR2 FQGNSA. Trimming removed 4 bases at V and 0 bases at J, with 13 bases between. The CDR3 nucleotides are TGTGCCAGCAGCTGGGGTGGAGGTTATAGCAATCAGCCCCAGCATTTT. It translates to CASSWGGGYSNQPQHF. The variable domain in full, with the rest retrieved from reference TRBV7-2 and TRBJ1-5, is GAGVSQSPSNKVTEKGKDVELRCDPISGHTALYWYRQSLGQGLEFLIYFQGNSAPDKSGLPSDRFSAERTGGSVSTLTIQRTQQEDSAVYLCASSWGGGYSNQPQHFGDGTRLSIL.

The V and J genes are TRBV7-9 and TRBJ2-7; D uncertain. CDR1 and CDR2 (germline): SEHNR, FQNEAQ (reference sequence). The CDR3 contains 14 residues. The V end was cut by 2 bases, the J end by 0 bases, with 8 bases between. CDR3 in amino acids: CASSLSPSSYEQYF. As DNA, the CDR3 is TGTGCCAGCAGCTTATCTCCCAGCTCCTACGAGCAGTACTTC.

The V call is TRBV20-1, the J call TRBJ1-2; weak D call: TRBD1 (5 bases). The CDR3 loop spans 12 amino acids. CDR1 is DFQATT and CDR2 is SNEGSKA in the germline V gene (reference sequence). V was clipped by 3 bases and J by 8 bases, with 13 bases between them. In DNA, the CDR3 is TGCAGTGCTAGTCTGGGGCCAGAGGGCTACACCTTC. Its translation: CSASLGPEGYTF.

The chain uses TRBV11-3 and TRBJ2-3; 11 nucleotides line up with TRBD2. The CDR3 has 15 residues. Germline lookup yields CDR1 SGHNT and CDR2 YENEEA. J was trimmed by 5 bases and V by 5 bases; bases with no gene match: 6. The CDR3 loop is CASSDSGRAGDTQYF. In nucleotides, the CDR3 is TGTGCCAGCAGCGATAGCGGGAGGGCCGGAGATACGCAGTATTTT.

This chain uses TRBV19 with TRBJ1-1, with D possibly matching TRBD1 (5 bases). The CDR3 extends over 15 amino acids. Trimming took off 6 bases at V and 4 bases at J, with 18 bases between the two ends. CDR1 and CDR2 from the germline V gene are LNHDA and SQIVND (reference sequence). The CDR3 loop is CASRILDREGTEAFF. CDR3 in DNA: TGTGCCAGTAGAATTCTCGACAGAGAAGGCACTGAAGCTTTCTTT.

This clone was seen only once. This chain joins TRBV19 and TRBJ1-6; D not resolved. This CDR3 has 13 amino acids. With 5 bases removed from V and 8 bases from J, the gap between germline ends came to 10 bases. Looked up from germline, CDR1 is LNHDA and CDR2 is SQIVND (reference sequence). The CDR3 is CASSVQRDSPLHF. Written as DNA, the CDR3 is TGTGCCAGTAGTGTACAGCGGGATTCACCCCTCCACTTT.

CDR3 protein: CASSLSRETQYF. DNA of the CDR3: TGTGCCAGCAGCTTATCTCGGGAGACCCAGTACTTC. This chain links TRBV11-1 with TRBJ2-5; no reliable D call. Germline CDR1 and CDR2: SGHAT and FQDESV (reference sequence). Trimming took off 2 bases at V and 5 bases at J, with 6 bases between the two ends. There are 12 residues in the CDR3.

J is TRBJ2-3 and V is TRBV18; D is ambiguous. Germline values: CDR1 KGHSH, CDR2 LQKENI. Trimming removed 3 bases at V and 0 bases at J, with 4 bases between. CDR3 length equals 13 residues. The CDR3: CASSPTSTDTQYF. CDR3 sequence (DNA): TGTGCCAGCTCACCTACTAGCACAGATACGCAGTATTTT.

The V call is TRBV7-9, the J call TRBJ1-5; possibly TRBD1 for D (5 bases). Trimming removed 1 base from V and 0 bases from J, with 10 bases in between. Germline V gives CDR1 SEHNR, CDR2 FQNEAQ (reference sequence). This CDR3 is 16 amino acids long. For the CDR3, the DNA is TGTGCCAGCAGCTTAGATTCAGGGAATAGCAATCAGCCCCAGCATTTT. Encoded protein: CASSLDSGNSNQPQHF.

This rearrangement joins TRBV5-4 to TRBJ1-2; D is unresolved. Germline CDR1 and CDR2: SGHNT and YYREEE (reference sequence). The germline V and J ends were trimmed by 6 bases and 6 bases, with 15 bases remaining between them. CDR3 length: 13 amino acids. The CDR3 DNA sequence: TGTGCCAGCACCCCAGTTGGCACGAATGGCTACACCTTC. Protein product: CASTPVGTNGYTF.

The CDR3 protein is CASSFAVTGELFF. DNA of the CDR3: TGTGCCAGCAGCTTTGCAGTAACCGGGGAGCTGTTTTTT. This chain uses TRBV5-4 with TRBJ2-2; no firm D call. This CDR3 has 13 amino acids. The germline V and J ends were trimmed by 2 bases and 5 bases, with 7 bases remaining between them. Per germline, CDR1 SGHNT and CDR2 YYREEE (reference sequence).

This chain joins TRBV19 and TRBJ1-5; TRBD1 is a possible D gene (6 bases). Trimming took off 5 bases at V and 0 bases at J, with 11 bases between the two ends. Looked up from germline, CDR1 is LNHDA and CDR2 is SQIVND (reference sequence). CDR3 length equals 15 residues. The CDR3 loop is CASSSTGISNQPQHF. As DNA, the CDR3 is TGTGCCAGTAGTTCAACAGGGATTAGCAATCAGCCCCAGCATTTT.

The chain joins TRBV6-6 to TRBJ1-2; D is ambiguous. CDR3 size: 14 residues. The V and J ends lost 0 bases and 2 bases respectively, with 7 bases between them. Germline lookup yields CDR1 MNHNY and CDR2 SVGAGI (reference sequence). This CDR3 reads CASSYSNTNYGYTF. Here the CDR3 DNA reads TGTGCCAGCAGTTACTCGAACACAAACTATGGCTACACCTTC.

This rearrangement joins TRBV6-5 to TRBJ2-1, with D possibly being TRBD2 (6 bases). Germline lookup yields CDR1 MNHEY and CDR2 SVGAGI. Trimming took off 5 bases at V and 7 bases at J, with 15 bases between the two ends. The CDR3 extends over 14 amino acids. CDR3 in DNA: TGTGCCAGCAGTCGCCGAGACCGGGGGAATGAGCAGTTCTTC. As protein: CASSRRDRGNEQFF.

The chain employs TRBV3-1 (or the pseudogene TRBV3-2) and TRBJ2-2; a possible D gene is TRBD1 (6 bases). V lost 4 bases and J lost 4, with 16 bases in between. The CDR3 is 16 residues long. CDR1 LGHDT and CDR2 YNNKEL come from the germline V gene (reference sequence). The CDR3 DNA follows: TGTGCCAGCAGCCTCCTAGGGGGACACCTCACCGGGGAGCTGTTTTTT. It codes for CASSLLGGHLTGELFF.